The next 29 T cell receptor beta chains were all read from a single sample in a study of Ad26.COV2.S vaccination and SARS-CoV-2 variants. Treatment meaning: roughly 19 received Ad26.COV2.S at low or high dose, single or two shots; about 5 received placebo; per-sample allocation not given. On day 63 after the first injection, vaccine and placebo recipients gave samples. Generated by immunoSEQ multiplex PCR, the TCRdb table keeps only in-frame clones and is missing some. The table records some 390,000 clones, approximately 91% of them present only once. The sequenced sample was peripheral blood, obtained in a trial of Ad26.COV2.S vaccine versus placebo. These receptor sequences come from a person aged 18-60 years who received the Ad26.COV2.S COVID-19 vaccine or a placebo.

The rearrangement links TRBV7-2 to TRBJ1-4; D may be TRBD1 (5 bases). The germline gives CDR1 SGHTA, CDR2 FQGNSA. The V end lost 3 bases, the J end lost 6 bases, and 11 bases lay between the germline ends. The CDR3 is 14 amino acids. As DNA, the CDR3 is TGTGCCAGCAGCTTGCCAGGGAGGGATGAAAAACTGTTTTTT. As protein: CASSLPGRDEKLFF.

Here the CDR3 reads CASSSRRGQGSEQYF. DNA of the CDR3: TGTGCCAGCAGCTCTCGTAGGGGACAGGGTTCCGAGCAGTACTTC. The chain couples TRBV7-2 to TRBJ2-7, with TRBD1 matching over 9 bases. Germline V gives CDR1 SGHTA, CDR2 FQGNSA. With 4 bases clipped from V and 6 bases from J, the junction kept 10 bases outside the gene matches. This CDR3 region has 15 residues.

This clone was recorded once. This chain connects TRBV5-6 to TRBJ2-1; 12 nucleotides match TRBD2. CDR3 length: 17 amino acids. The trim removed 1 base at V and 7 bases at J, leaving 9 bases unmatched. Germline V gene data show CDR1 as SGHDT and CDR2 as YYEEEE. DNA for the CDR3: TGTGCCAGCAGCTTGAGCGGCCTAGCGGGGGGGCCTAATGAGCAGTTCTTC. This gives the protein CASSLSGLAGGPNEQFF.

The V gene is TRBV4-1, the J gene TRBJ1-2, with a weak D call TRBD1 (6 bases). The germline gives CDR1 MGHRA, CDR2 YSYEKL. The CDR3 runs 13 residues. The V gene lost 5 bases and the J gene lost 7 bases, with 14 bases spanning the gap. CDR3 nucleotides: TGCGCCAGCAGCGGGGGGGGCGCCGGTGGCTACACCTTC. As protein: CASSGGGAGGYTF.

This chain joins TRBV30 and TRBJ1-2; 12 nucleotides agree with TRBD1. The CDR3 consists of 15 residues. Germline lookup yields CDR1 GTSNPN and CDR2 SVGIG (reference sequence). V gave up 1 base and J gave up 8 bases; unmatched junction bases: 8. CDR3: CAWSALGTGGRGYTF. The DNA of the CDR3 is TGTGCCTGGAGTGCTCTGGGGACAGGGGGCCGGGGCTACACCTTC.

This chain connects TRBV28 to TRBJ1-1; D not resolved. Germline values: CDR1 MDHEN, CDR2 SYDVKM. With 6 bases removed from V and 7 bases from J, the gap between germline ends came to 9 bases. CDR3 length equals 11 residues. The CDR3 DNA sequence: TGTGCCAGCAGCCTATGGGGTGAAGCTTTCTTT. Translating gives CASSLWGEAFF. The entire variable domain, with the rest obtained from reference TRBV28 and TRBJ1-1, is as follows: DVKVTQSSRYLVKRTGEKVFLECVQDMDHENMFWYRQDPGLGLRLIYFSYDVKMKEKGDIPEGYSVSREKKERFSLILESASTNQTSMYLCASSLWGEAFFGQGTRLTVV.

This rearrangement joins TRBV6-1 to TRBJ1-1; D not certain. With 3 bases removed from V and 5 bases from J, the gap between germline ends came to 13 bases. The length of the CDR3 is 14 residues. Germline assignment: CDR1 MNHNS and CDR2 SASEGT. The CDR3 is CASSELGGWTEAFF. The DNA of the CDR3 is TGTGCCAGCAGTGAGTTAGGTGGGTGGACTGAAGCTTTCTTT.

The chain combines TRBV11-2 with TRBJ1-2; the D gene is possibly TRBD1 (5 bases). The CDR3 is 13 amino acids. Deletions cut 10 bases from V and 3 bases from J, with 15 bases between. Germline V CDR1 and CDR2: SGHAT, FQNNGV. CDR3 sequence reads: CAIRGAGDYGYTF. CDR3 DNA sequence: TGTGCCATTCGAGGGGCGGGTGACTATGGCTACACCTTC.

This rearrangement joins TRBV3-1 (or the pseudogene TRBV3-2) to TRBJ2-2; maybe TRBD2 (6 bases). V was trimmed by 0 bases and J by 6 bases, leaving 14 bases between them. CDR1 LGHDT and CDR2 YNNKEL come from the germline V gene (reference sequence). The CDR3 has 16 amino acids. The CDR3 spells CASSQEASEGSGELFF. Here the CDR3 DNA reads TGTGCCAGCAGCCAAGAGGCTAGCGAAGGGTCCGGGGAGCTGTTTTTT.

The chain recombines TRBV24-1 with TRBJ2-1, with D maybe TRBD1 (6 bases). The CDR3 is made up of 14 amino acids. Germline V gene data show CDR1 as KGHDR and CDR2 as SFDVKD. Between the trimmed V and J ends, which lost 5 bases and 5 bases, there was a span of 12 bases. The CDR3 loop is CATSVRGTDNEQFF. DNA for the CDR3: TGTGCCACCAGTGTAAGGGGGACGGACAATGAGCAGTTCTTC.

The chain combines TRBV3-1 (or the pseudogene TRBV3-2) with TRBJ2-1, with D hard to call. CDR1 is LGHDT, CDR2 YNNKEL, per germline (reference sequence). The V gene lost 0 bases and the J gene lost 12 bases, with 9 bases spanning the gap. The CDR3 has 12 amino acids. Here the CDR3 reads CASSQDDLGQFF. In nucleotides, the CDR3 is TGTGCCAGCAGCCAAGATGACCTTGGGCAGTTCTTC.

The chain couples TRBV7-2 to TRBJ1-6; no definite D call. Germline CDR1 is SGHTA and CDR2 is FQGNSA. Trimming took 3 bases from V and 8 from J, leaving 5 bases between them. This CDR3 has 12 amino acids. The CDR3 reads CASSFKDSPLHF. Here the CDR3 DNA reads TGTGCCAGCAGCTTTAAGGATTCACCCCTCCACTTT.

The chain has TRBV24-1 and TRBJ2-2; D perhaps matches TRBD1 (5 bases). This CDR3 has 19 residues. Per the germline V gene, CDR1 is KGHDR and CDR2 is SFDVKD. V was clipped by 5 bases and J by 2 bases, with 23 bases between them. The CDR3 protein is CATSGHTLTTEINTGELFF. In nucleotides, the CDR3 is TGTGCCACCAGTGGCCATACCTTAACGACAGAAATAAACACCGGGGAGCTGTTTTTT.

The rearrangement joins TRBV29-1 to TRBJ1-1; no clear D. Trimming pared 6 bases from V and 4 bases from J, leaving 15 bases between. This CDR3 has 13 residues. The germline gives CDR1 SQVTM, CDR2 ANQGSEA. CDR3 nucleotide sequence: TGCAGCGTCGTATGGGGAACGGGCACTGAAGCTTTCTTT. Its protein is CSVVWGTGTEAFF.

This chain links TRBV13 with TRBJ2-7, with D possibly TRBD1 on 6 matching bases. Trimming removed 5 bases from V and 0 bases from J, with 11 bases in between. The CDR3 has 14 residues. Germline V gives CDR1 PRHDT, CDR2 FYEKMQ (reference sequence). This chain's CDR3 is CASSRLDSSYEQYF. For the CDR3, the DNA is TGTGCCAGCAGCAGATTGGACAGCTCCTACGAGCAGTACTTC. Combining the CDR3 with reference TRBV13 and TRBJ2-7 gives the whole variable domain AAGVIQSPRHLIKEKRETATLKCYPIPRHDTVYWYQQGPGQDPQFLISFYEKMQSDKGSIPDRFSAQQFSDYHSELNMSSLELGDSALYFCASSRLDSSYEQYFGPGTRLTVT.

The chain combines TRBV6-4 with TRBJ1-2; D possibly corresponds to TRBD1 (5 bases). The CDR3 has 15 residues. Germline-derived CDR1 and CDR2 are MRHNA and SNTAGT. The V and J ends lost 4 bases and 4 bases respectively, with 16 bases between them. This CDR3 reads CASSVGSGGSYGYTF. The CDR3 DNA is TGTGCCAGCAGTGTGGGATCCGGGGGGAGCTATGGCTACACCTTC.

This chain joins TRBV4-1 and TRBJ1-2, with 10 bases identical to TRBD1. Germline V gives CDR1 MGHRA, CDR2 YSYEKL. There are 15 residues in the CDR3. V trimming: 3 bases; J trimming: 3 bases; junction bases outside the gene matches: 4. DNA of the CDR3: TGCGCCAGCAGCCAGGAGACAGGGGGCGACTATGGCTACACCTTC. Its translation: CASSQETGGDYGYTF.

V usage is TRBV6-1 and J usage is TRBJ1-2, with D hard to call. V lost 1 base and J lost 11, with 20 bases in between. The CDR3 covers 15 residues. The germline V gene encodes CDR1 MNHNS and CDR2 SASEGT. The CDR3: CASSEDPAPARRYTF. The CDR3 nucleotides are TGTGCCAGCAGTGAAGACCCCGCACCGGCCCGCCGGTACACCTTC.

V usage is TRBV24-1 and J usage is TRBJ1-2; TRBD1 might be the D (5 bases). Germline CDR1 is KGHDR and CDR2 is SFDVKD. Trimming shortened V by 3 bases and J by 2 bases, and 12 bases separated the two germline ends. This CDR3 has 15 amino acids. The CDR3 here is CATSDDRGLNYGYTF. CDR3 DNA: TGTGCCACCAGTGATGATCGGGGCTTAAACTATGGCTACACCTTC.

The genes are TRBV4-3 and TRBJ1-2; the D gene is possibly TRBD1 (6 bases). The germline V and J ends were trimmed by 3 bases and 7 bases, with 15 bases remaining between them. This CDR3 region has 14 residues. Looked up from germline, CDR1 is LGHNA and CDR2 is YSLEER. The DNA for the CDR3 is TGCGCCAGCAGCCAGAGAACAGGGTTTTCTGGCTACACCTTC. Its protein is CASSQRTGFSGYTF.

This chain joins TRBV11-2 and TRBJ2-5, with D uncertain. This CDR3 contains 11 residues. Trimming cost V 5 bases and J 8 bases, with 9 bases left between them. CDR1 SGHAT and CDR2 FQNNGV come from the germline V gene. The CDR3 region is CASSRRLTQYF. The CDR3 region has the DNA TGTGCCAGCAGCCGGCGATTAACCCAGTACTTC.

CDR3 bases: TGCAGTGCTAGTCCCTCCCCATACGAGCAGTACTTC. This encodes CSASPSPYEQYF. J is TRBJ2-7 and V is TRBV20-1; D is ambiguous. In germline, CDR1 is DFQATT, CDR2 SNEGSKA (reference sequence). V was trimmed by 3 bases and J by 4 bases, leaving 10 bases between them. The CDR3 is 12 residues long.

This chain joins TRBV27 and TRBJ2-3; the match to TRBD2 covers 14 bases. Germline V gene data show CDR1 as MNHEY and CDR2 as SMNVEV (reference sequence). This CDR3 contains 17 residues. J lost 3 bases, V lost 4 bases, and 6 bases had no gene match. The CDR3 region has the DNA TGTGCCAGCAGTTCCGGGACTAGCGGGGGAATAACAGATACGCAGTATTTT. It is translated as CASSSGTSGGITDTQYF.

This sequence joins TRBV6-5 and TRBJ1-1; D unresolved. Germline V gives CDR1 MNHEY, CDR2 SVGAGI. CDR3 size: 14 residues. V lost 7 bases and J 0 bases, leaving 12 bases between the germline ends. CDR3 amino acids: CASNPGNLNTEAFF. The CDR3, as DNA: TGTGCCAGCAACCCGGGTAATTTGAACACTGAAGCTTTCTTT.

V is TRBV11-2 and J is TRBJ1-1; no clear D. CDR3 length: 16 residues. The V and J ends lost 1 base and 2 bases respectively, with 14 bases between them. Germline V gene sequence: CDR1 SGHAT, CDR2 FQNNGV. This CDR3 is CASSLGFGSENTEAFF. In DNA, the CDR3 is TGTGCCAGCAGCTTAGGATTCGGGTCAGAAAACACTGAAGCTTTCTTT.

The V and J genes are TRBV4-1 and TRBJ1-5; D remains unclear. The CDR3 runs to 15 residues. Trimming stripped 1 base from V and 0 bases from J, with 7 bases between. Germline CDR1 MGHRA, CDR2 YSYEKL. The CDR3 DNA sequence: TGCGCCAGCAGCCAAGGTGTGGGTAGCAATCAGCCCCAGCATTTT. Translating it yields CASSQGVGSNQPQHF.

This clone was found many times. This chain links TRBV5-4 with TRBJ1-1; D uncertain. The V gene's germline CDR1 is SGHNT and CDR2 YYREEE (reference sequence). With 0 bases removed from V and 1 base from J, the gap between germline ends came to 13 bases. This CDR3 region has 16 residues. The CDR3 DNA reads TGTGCCAGCAGCTTGGTGGCCGGCGGCGGGAACACTGAAGCTTTCTTT. This codes for CASSLVAGGGNTEAFF.

This clone appeared a single time. V is TRBV29-1 and J is TRBJ2-3; D assignment may be TRBD1 or TRBD2 (5 bases each). Germline CDR1 reads SQVTM; CDR2 reads ANQGSEA. V lost 2 bases, J lost 1 base, and 16 bases lay in between. The CDR3 contains 16 residues. The CDR3 loop is CSVEPRVGGGTDTQYF. CDR3 bases: TGCAGCGTTGAACCCCGCGTTGGGGGAGGCACAGATACGCAGTATTTT.

This chain joins TRBV5-8 and TRBJ2-2; D is unclear. The CDR3 sequence is 12 residues long. Between the trimmed V and J ends, which lost 2 bases and 5 bases, there was a span of 4 bases. CDR1 is SGHTS, CDR2 YDEGEE, per germline. This chain's CDR3 is CASSFWTGELFF. The CDR3 nucleotides are TGTGCCAGCAGCTTTTGGACCGGGGAGCTGTTTTTT.